The T cell receptor (beta chain) under discussion was sequenced for a study of cytomegalovirus exposure and HLA in healthy donors. The PCR made use of 60 Vbeta and 13 Jbeta primers. Measured with immunoSEQ multiplex PCR; TCRdb has only the in-frame clones, and not every one. This table has under 90,000 clones, less than 80% appearing once. Each donor was healthy, and each was a bone marrow donor. Sampled while nominally healthy, donors likely had unrecorded immune exposures. Germline CDR1 and CDR2: SGHRS and YFSETQ. This CDR3 contains 17 residues. Trimming took 1 base from V and 1 from J, leaving 15 bases between them.

V and J are TRBV5-1 and TRBJ1-3; D is uncertain. Material for sequencing was PBMCs. The sequence came from a man aged 35-49 years in good health and CMV-seropositive. The CDR3 is CASSLIGTEWSGNTIYF. The CDR3 DNA is TGCGCCAGCAGCTTGATCGGAACAGAATGGTCTGGAAACACCATATATTTT.